These 8 T cell receptor beta chains were sequenced from one sample in a study of T cell repertoires in cytomegalovirus infection. No antigens are known for them. One entry per CDR3 protein, called by TCRdb with MiXCR from the reads. The table shows 100,000 to 150,000 distinct CDR3 sequences, with about 32% occurring only once. Sequencing used CD8+ T cells from cultured PBMCs, obtained from culture after CMV antigen stimulation. The receptor source for this set is a human donor in good health (CMV status not recorded). Some clones in this sample may be carry-over from other donors' samples.

The J gene is TRBJ1-2, the V gene TRBV2, with D unresolved. Trimming removed 7 bases from V and 2 bases from J, with 8 bases in between. The V gene's germline CDR1 is SNHLY and CDR2 FYNNEI. This CDR3 spans 12 amino acids. The CDR3 region has the DNA TGTGCCAGCACGGGGTCAAACTATGGCTACACCTTC. Protein sequence: CASTGSNYGYTF.

The rearrangement uses TRBV6-1 and TRBJ2-3; D is unresolved. V gave up 0 bases and J gave up 2 bases, with 12 bases separating them. CDR1 MNHNS and CDR2 SASEGT come from the germline V gene. The CDR3 is 16 amino acids. CDR3 coding DNA: TGTGCCAGCAGTGAAGCGGCAGCCTACGACACAGATACGCAGTATTTT. The encoded protein is CASSEAAAYDTDTQYF.

Only a few counts were recorded for this clonotype. The chain couples TRBV5-4 to TRBJ2-3; TRBD2 matches at 11 bases. The CDR3 is made up of 17 amino acids. Germline assignment: CDR1 SGHNT and CDR2 YYREEE (reference sequence). With 4 bases clipped from V and 2 bases from J, the junction kept 9 bases outside the gene matches. The CDR3 reads CASSDSGGALDTDTQYF. The CDR3 bases are TGTGCCAGCAGCGATAGCGGGGGGGCGTTGGACACAGATACGCAGTATTTT.

This clonotype was counted between two and nine times. The CDR3 DNA is TGTGCCAGCAGCTTTGGCCCGTCATCCGGTGTGTACCAAGAGACCCAGTACTTC. This encodes CASSFGPSSGVYQETQYF. The rearrangement joins TRBV13 to TRBJ2-5, with unresolved D. V was pared by 3 bases and J by 0 bases, with 20 bases between. The germline V gene has CDR1 PRHDT and CDR2 FYEKMQ (reference sequence). CDR3 length: 18 amino acids.

V is TRBV10-3 and J is TRBJ1-4, with D tentatively TRBD1 (6 bases). There are 14 residues in the CDR3. Germline lookup yields CDR1 ENHRY and CDR2 SYGVKD. V lost 6 bases and J 1 base, leaving 9 bases between the germline ends. The CDR3 nucleotides are TGTGCCATCAGATCGGACAGAACTAATGAAAAACTGTTTTTT. This encodes CAIRSDRTNEKLFF.

The chain has TRBV28 and TRBJ2-7, with 10 bases identical to TRBD1. Germline CDR1 and CDR2: MDHEN and SYDVKM. Germline trimming cut 3 bases from V and 5 bases from J; bases unmatched to any gene: 4. The CDR3 is made up of 14 amino acids. DNA for the CDR3: TGTGCCAGCAGTTTCGGGACAGGGGACCACGAGCAGTACTTC. This sequence encodes CASSFGTGDHEQYF.

The chain recombines TRBV7-9 with TRBJ2-7; D is possibly TRBD1 (6 bases). CDR3 length: 15 residues. Per germline, CDR1 SEHNR and CDR2 FQNEAQ (reference sequence). V was trimmed by 5 bases and J by 5 bases, leaving 19 bases between them. CDR3 coding DNA: TGTGCCAGCAGCCCCCGCTGGGACAAGGAACACGAGCAGTACTTC. This gives the protein CASSPRWDKEHEQYF.

This chain connects TRBV7-6 to TRBJ2-3; D not certain. Deletions cut 2 bases from V and 5 bases from J, with 17 bases between. The germline V gene has CDR1 SGHVS and CDR2 FNYEAQ. CDR3 size: 16 residues. The CDR3 coding sequence is TGTGCCAGCAGCTTATTAGGGCCCCTTAAGGGAGATACGCAGTATTTT. Encoded protein: CASSLLGPLKGDTQYF.